The present entry profiles one TCR beta chain with its context. Terminally differentiated effector memory CD45RA+ cells were excluded from the naive CD8 cells, which were CD45RO-negative and positively selected for CCR7. All donors qualified as healthy HIV-negative adults and had experienced no recent acute infections or vaccinations. Those who donated, Caucasian adults without exception, all lived in Nashville, Tennessee. These data come from a study of shared clonotypes between healthy human individuals. V lost 4 bases and J lost 3; bases outside the gene matches: 4. The germline V gene has CDR1 SGHDT and CDR2 YYEEEE. The CDR3 runs 14 residues. The data were produced by immunoSEQ multiplex PCR, yet TCRdb's version contains in-frame clones alone and is incomplete. The table lists nearly 2 million clones, about 94% of them singletons.

The specimen was naive CD8+ T cells sorted from blood. The clonotype was recovered from a man aged 18 to 29 in good health. This chain connects TRBV5-6 to TRBJ2-1; 7 bases fit TRBD2. CDR3 region: CASSSGLGYNEQFF. The CDR3 coding sequence is TGTGCCAGCAGCAGCGGACTAGGCTACAATGAGCAGTTCTTC.